The entry that follows covers one T cell receptor (beta chain) sequence. The V end lost 9 bases, the J end lost 2 bases, and 14 bases lay between the germline ends. The V gene's germline CDR1 is SEHNR and CDR2 FQNEAQ (reference sequence). The CDR3 runs 13 residues. The sample comes from a study of T cell repertoires in cytomegalovirus infection. In TCRdb, the reads were re-called with MiXCR into one record per CDR3 protein. The sample has around 350,000 distinct CDR3 sequences; roughly 18% are singletons. The chain employs TRBV7-9 and TRBJ2-7, with unresolved D. Sequencing was done on a sample of PBMCs. The origin of this receptor is a human donor in good health (CMV status not recorded). Some clones in this sample may be carry-over from other donors' samples. The CDR3 protein is CASSFSRPYEQYF. The DNA of the CDR3 is TGTGCCAGTTCCTTCTCGCGGCCCTACGAGCAGTACTTC.